The 18 T cell receptor beta chains in this list originate from one sample, sequenced in a study of CD8 T cells in ankylosing spondylitis. Study observations and caveats: Blood from ankylosing spondylitis patients appeared to carry a characteristic eight-variant TCR beta motif.

No antigen is known for these receptors. TCRdb itself ran the 5' RACE reads through MiXCR, one entry per CDR3 protein. The profile shows over 200,000 distinct CDR3 sequences, 15% to 20% of them singletons. The material sequenced was blood, either unsorted or a sorted T cell fraction (not recorded which). These TCRs come from a male donor with ankylosing spondylitis.

This clonotype came up many times. J is TRBJ2-7 and V is TRBV2; D is ambiguous. This CDR3 has 13 amino acids. CDR1 is SNHLY, CDR2 FYNNEI, per germline. The germline V and J ends were trimmed by 4 bases and 2 bases, with 9 bases remaining between them. CDR3 nucleotide sequence: TGTGCCAGCAGTGCGATGGTGACCTACGAGCAGTACTTC. Translated: CASSAMVTYEQYF. Combining the CDR3 with reference TRBV2 and TRBJ2-7 gives the whole variable domain EPEVTQTPSHQVTQMGQEVILRCVPISNHLYFYWYRQILGQKVEFLVSFYNNEISEKSEIFDDQFSVERPDGSNFTLKIRSTKLEDSAMYFCASSAMVTYEQYFGPGTRLTVT.

This clonotype was seen a handful of times. This chain links TRBV12-3 or TRBV12-4 with TRBJ2-5, with 10 bases that match TRBD2. The CDR3 contains 17 residues. Trimming cost V 5 bases and J 4 bases; bases outside gene matches: 13. The CDR3, as DNA: TGTGCCAGCAGTCTAGGGGCACAGCTAGCGGGAGCAGAGACCCAGTACTTC. Protein product: CASSLGAQLAGAETQYF.

This clonotype has only a few counts. The chain employs TRBV4-3 and TRBJ2-6, with D possibly being TRBD2 (6 bases). This CDR3 spans 19 amino acids. V was clipped by 1 base and J by 0 bases, with 16 bases between them. Germline CDR1 LGHNA, CDR2 YSLEER. CDR3 sequence (DNA): TGCGCCAGCAGCCAAGTTATTGCGGGACCGTCCTCTGGGGCCAACGTCCTGACTTTC. Translating gives CASSQVIAGPSSGANVLTF.

There are a few counts of this clonotype. The genes are TRBV4-1 and TRBJ2-2; 9 bases are shared with TRBD1. The germline V gene has CDR1 MGHRA and CDR2 YSYEKL. Trimming removed 1 base from V and 7 bases from J; junction bases left unmatched: 7. The CDR3 sequence is 16 residues long. The CDR3 nucleotides are TGCGCCAGCAGCCAAGGGGACAGGGAATCGGGCGGGGAGCTGTTTTTT. Its protein product is CASSQGDRESGGELFF.

The gene calls are TRBV7-7 and TRBJ2-5; unclear D gene. Trimming shortened V by 3 bases and J by 8 bases, and 13 bases separated the two germline ends. Germline V gene lookup returns CDR1 SSHAT and CDR2 FNYEAQ (reference sequence). This CDR3 comprises 13 residues. In nucleotides, the CDR3 is TGTGCCAGCAGCTTTTCCCACCAAGGAACCCAGTACTTC. Its protein product is CASSFSHQGTQYF.

A few counts support this clonotype. The chain couples TRBV20-1 to TRBJ1-1, with D tentatively TRBD1 (5 bases). V was cut by 0 bases and J by 0 bases, with 11 bases left in between. Germline assignment: CDR1 DFQATT and CDR2 SNEGSKA (reference sequence). CDR3 length: 15 residues. CDR3 residues: CSARDERGLNTEAFF. As DNA, the CDR3 is TGCAGTGCTAGAGATGAAAGGGGTCTGAACACTGAAGCTTTCTTT.

The table lists this clonotype with a few counts. This rearrangement joins TRBV6-5 to TRBJ1-1; the D gene is possibly TRBD1 (5 bases). V lost 8 bases and J 5 bases, leaving 6 bases between the germline ends. Germline CDR1 MNHEY, CDR2 SVGAGI. The CDR3 spans 10 residues. CDR3 DNA: TGTGCCAGCGGGGGGACTGAAGCTTTCTTT. This encodes CASGGTEAFF.

The J gene is TRBJ2-3, the V gene TRBV6-1; 8 bases fit TRBD2. The CDR3 loop spans 15 amino acids. Germline V gives CDR1 MNHNS, CDR2 SASEGT. With 7 bases clipped from V and 8 bases from J, the junction kept 14 bases outside the gene matches. CDR3 nucleotides: TGTGCCAGCAAACCGGTTGACGGGGGGGTATCTACGCAGTATTTT. This sequence encodes CASKPVDGGVSTQYF.

The chain carries TRBV29-1 and TRBJ1-5; a possible D gene is TRBD1 (5 bases). Trimming pared 6 bases from V and 0 bases from J, leaving 12 bases between. Germline CDR1 reads SQVTM; CDR2 reads ANQGSEA. The CDR3 loop spans 14 amino acids. The CDR3 nucleotides are TGCAGCGTAGGGGTTTCGAATAGCAATCAGCCCCAGCATTTT. Protein product: CSVGVSNSNQPQHF. The variable domain in full, completed from reference TRBV29-1 and TRBJ1-5, reads SAVISQKPSRDICQRGTSLTIQCQVDSQVTMMFWYRQQPGQSLTLIATANQGSEATYESGFVIDKFPISRPNLTFSTLTVSNMSPEDSSIYLCSVGVSNSNQPQHFGDGTRLSIL.

The V and J genes are TRBV5-5 and TRBJ1-1; D is perhaps TRBD1 (5 bases). The germline V gene has CDR1 SGHKS and CDR2 YYEKEE (reference sequence). Trimming stripped 4 bases from V and 6 bases from J, with 10 bases between. This CDR3 comprises 12 residues. The CDR3: CASSGVGAEAFF. DNA of the CDR3: TGTGCCAGCAGCGGGGTGGGGGCTGAAGCTTTCTTT.

Many counts were recorded for this clonotype. The CDR3 here is CASSSRQGYEQYF. The CDR3 region has the DNA TGTGCCAGCAGTTCAAGACAGGGTTACGAGCAGTACTTC. The V and J genes are TRBV27 and TRBJ2-7, with 7 nucleotides matching TRBD1. Looked up from germline, CDR1 is MNHEY and CDR2 is SMNVEV (reference sequence). V dropped 4 bases and J dropped 4; count of bases not matched to a gene: 4. CDR3 length equals 13 residues.

The DNA of the CDR3 is TGTGCCAGCGGCCCCGTTCGGCCGGGACAGGAAGGACTAGCGGGAGAAGATACGCAGTATTTT. Its protein is CASGPVRPGQEGLAGEDTQYF. The rearrangement uses TRBV5-6 and TRBJ2-3; 13 bases fit TRBD2. The V gene's germline CDR1 is SGHDT and CDR2 YYEEEE. CDR3 size: 21 residues. With 7 bases clipped from V and 5 bases from J, the junction kept 25 bases outside the gene matches.

The genes are TRBV29-1 and TRBJ2-7; weak D call: TRBD2 (5 bases). V lost 3 bases and J lost 5, with 20 bases in between. Germline V CDR1 and CDR2: SQVTM, ANQGSEA. The CDR3 loop spans 15 amino acids. The CDR3 DNA is TGCAGCGTTGAGGTCCCGGAGGCCCCCCCCCACGAGCAGTACTTC. Translation gives CSVEVPEAPPHEQYF.

The chain has TRBV12-5 and TRBJ2-5; D is unclear. Trimming took off 6 bases at V and 5 bases at J, with 19 bases between the two ends. Germline V gene sequence: CDR1 LGHNT, CDR2 FRNRAP. The CDR3 sequence is 15 residues long. The CDR3 region has the DNA TGTGCTAGTGGATTCGATAGCCTCGGGTTGGAGACCCAGTACTTC. Protein: CASGFDSLGLETQYF.

Only a few counts were recorded for this clonotype. The chain has TRBV27 and TRBJ1-6; D is perhaps TRBD1 (5 bases). Germline V lookup: CDR1 MNHEY, CDR2 SMNVEV (reference sequence). Trimming removed 2 bases at V and 13 bases at J, with 15 bases between. The CDR3 is 14 amino acids. The CDR3 spells CASSLGQGIWPLHF. The CDR3 coding sequence is TGTGCCAGCAGTTTAGGTCAGGGCATCTGGCCCCTCCACTTT.

This clonotype occurred a few times. This chain joins TRBV9 and TRBJ1-1, with a possible D match to TRBD1 (6 bases). Looked up from germline, CDR1 is SGDLS and CDR2 is YYNGEE. The CDR3 extends over 13 amino acids. V was clipped by 1 base and J by 4 bases, with 8 bases between them. The CDR3 sequence: CASSVIGGTEAFF. The CDR3 bases are TGTGCCAGCAGCGTAATAGGGGGCACTGAAGCTTTCTTT.

This clonotype was found many times. This chain connects TRBV29-1 to TRBJ1-2, with a possible D match to TRBD1 (5 bases). Germline V gene data show CDR1 as SQVTM and CDR2 as ANQGSEA. The length of the CDR3 is 11 residues. With 3 bases removed from V and 4 bases from J, the gap between germline ends came to 6 bases. CDR3 loop: CSVETVYGYTF. CDR3 sequence (DNA): TGCAGCGTTGAGACAGTCTATGGCTACACCTTC. Using reference TRBV29-1 and TRBJ1-2 for the parts outside the CDR3, the full variable domain is SAVISQKPSRDICQRGTSLTIQCQVDSQVTMMFWYRQQPGQSLTLIATANQGSEATYESGFVIDKFPISRPNLTFSTLTVSNMSPEDSSIYLCSVETVYGYTFGSGTRLTVV.

This clonotype occurred many times. The rearrangement joins TRBV20-1 to TRBJ2-7; D is unclear. V was clipped by 0 bases and J by 1 base, with 4 bases between them. This CDR3 spans 12 amino acids. CDR1 and CDR2 (germline): DFQATT, SNEGSKA (reference sequence). CDR3 loop: CSARDGSYEQYF. CDR3 in DNA: TGCAGTGCTAGAGACGGATCCTACGAGCAGTACTTC.